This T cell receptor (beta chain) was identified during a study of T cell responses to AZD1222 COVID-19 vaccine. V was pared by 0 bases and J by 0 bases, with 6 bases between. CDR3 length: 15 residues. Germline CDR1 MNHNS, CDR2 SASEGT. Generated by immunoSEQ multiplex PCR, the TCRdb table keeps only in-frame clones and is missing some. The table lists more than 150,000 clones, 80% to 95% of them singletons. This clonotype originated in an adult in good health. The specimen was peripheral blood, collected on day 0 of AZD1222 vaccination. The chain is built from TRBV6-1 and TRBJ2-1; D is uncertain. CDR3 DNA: TGTGCCAGCAGTGAAGCTGTTAGCTCCTACAATGAGCAGTTCTTC. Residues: CASSEAVSSYNEQFF.